This TCR beta chain was obtained from a study of beta chain features in type 1 diabetes. Study-level background: Sorted cells from all samples, numbering approximately 100 million, were examined. Study outcomes and limitations: In every one of the four CD4+ subsets, TCRB CDR3s were moderately but significantly shorter in Type 1 diabetes patients.

Sequenced material consisted of expressed TCRB transcripts (all of the isolated RNA was reverse transcribed). Mean read depth for naive, central memory and regulatory T cell samples was around 3.5 million reads. Here immunoSEQ multiplex PCR was the method, and the copy in TCRdb shows in-frame clones only, minus some. The data hold roughly 260,000 clones, with roughly 10% observed a single time. A remark on this clone: The antigen remains unidentified.

Markers CD45RO/CCR7/CD25/CD127/CD95/CD27 served to sort CD4+ naive, central memory, regulatory and stem cell-like memory cells. This clonotype was sampled from a man aged 25-45 years with type 1 diabetes. Sequencing input: naive CD4+ T cells from blood.

CDR3 bases: TGTGCCAGCAGTTCAGGCCCCCCGGACACCGGGGAGCTGTTTTTT. Its protein is CASSSGPPDTGELFF. The genes are TRBV6-5 and TRBJ2-2; D is ambiguous. This CDR3 has 15 amino acids. Per the germline V gene, CDR1 is MNHEY and CDR2 is SVGAGI. V was trimmed by 4 bases and J by 3 bases, leaving 12 bases between them.